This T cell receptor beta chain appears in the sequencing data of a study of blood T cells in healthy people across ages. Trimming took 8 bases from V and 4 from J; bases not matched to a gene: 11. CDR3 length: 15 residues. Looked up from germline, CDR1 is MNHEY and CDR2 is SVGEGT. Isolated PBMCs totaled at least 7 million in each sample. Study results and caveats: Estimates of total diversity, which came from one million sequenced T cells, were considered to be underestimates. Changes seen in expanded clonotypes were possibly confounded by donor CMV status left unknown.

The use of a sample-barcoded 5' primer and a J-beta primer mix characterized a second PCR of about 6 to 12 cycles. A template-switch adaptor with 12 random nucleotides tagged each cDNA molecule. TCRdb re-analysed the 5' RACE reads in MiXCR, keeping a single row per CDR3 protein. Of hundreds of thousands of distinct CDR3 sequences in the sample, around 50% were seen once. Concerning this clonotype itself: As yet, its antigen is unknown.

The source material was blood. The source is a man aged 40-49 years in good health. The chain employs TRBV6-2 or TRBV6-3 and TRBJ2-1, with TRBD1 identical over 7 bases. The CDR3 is CASVETGEPYNEQFF. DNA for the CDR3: TGTGCCAGCGTGGAAACAGGGGAACCATACAATGAGCAGTTCTTC.